This TCR beta chain comes out of a study of cytomegalovirus exposure and HLA in healthy donors (dated by TCRdb to the late 2010s). Notes on the research overall: A later analysis indicated that the roughly 120 validation repertoires were generated on the platform also employed for the 650 to 850 repertoires of the first cohort. The aim of the study was to test whether cataloging public T cell receptors could identify signatures of past pathogen exposure. In addition to the first cohort of several hundred subjects, a separate validation cohort of under 150 different subjects was used. To predict cytomegalovirus infection status, the study brought together high-throughput TCR immunosequencing, statistical association of individual TCRs with disease status, and machine learning.

Separate from the approximately 700-subject first cohort, the validation cohort of about 120 subjects was the group to which the donors belonged. Library construction relied on the immunoSEQ multiplex PCR assay. The paper's data handling went like this. A statistical classification framework was built for diagnosing cytomegalovirus status from the catalog of TCR beta chain sequences. Entries here come from immuneACCESS through TCRdb and include only in-frame sequences with V and J called. Some clones fail to appear in such tables; in the studies checked, an unresolved V gene covers under half of the shortfall, and the cause of the remainder is unknown. The V and J calls and clone size were taken over from that table, and D and trimming were inferred from the DNA. A total of some 170,000 clones appear in this sample, more than 75% of them only once. The top ten clones comprise about 7.2% of the sample.

Overall results and qualifications from the work: A few of the identified cytomegalovirus-associated TCR beta chains were confirmed in vitro to be specific for cytomegalovirus antigens. It was suggested by the authors that the approach could potentially be generalized to other disease states and immunological phenotypes. A later analysis found that TCRs clustered in the first cohort also tended to co-occur in the 120 validation repertoires, with 94% of cluster scores above 0. All 120 or so repertoires were used to score co-occurrence in the validation cohort in a later analysis, because that analysis had no HLA typing for the cohort. In both the original and validation cohorts, the classifier was reported to diagnose cytomegalovirus status with high specificity and sensitivity. Most TCR sequences were observed very rarely across donors, whereas some public TCRs were present in many individuals. The study listed 150 to 200 TCR beta chains as associated with cytomegalovirus.

Concerning this clone: Its specific antigen is unknown. No base quality values were provided; no much bigger clone lies one nucleotide off.

The germline V gene (reference sequence) yields MNHNY for CDR1 and SVGAGI for CDR2. The CDR3 contains 14 residues, cysteine and phenylalanine counted. Just CDR3 DNA is preserved here, 42 bases in frame from base 1. Trimming costs V 5 bases and J 2 bases, and their ends lie 12 bases apart. This clonotype was sampled from a man aged 25-40 years in good health and CMV-seropositive. The sequenced sample was PBMCs. This receptor chain uses TRBV6-6 and TRBJ1-2; the D gene is possibly TRBD1, with 6 bases matching. The nucleotides read TGTGCCAGCAGTCCGCAGGACAGCAACTATGGCTACACCTTC. Translation gives CASSPQDSNYGYTF.